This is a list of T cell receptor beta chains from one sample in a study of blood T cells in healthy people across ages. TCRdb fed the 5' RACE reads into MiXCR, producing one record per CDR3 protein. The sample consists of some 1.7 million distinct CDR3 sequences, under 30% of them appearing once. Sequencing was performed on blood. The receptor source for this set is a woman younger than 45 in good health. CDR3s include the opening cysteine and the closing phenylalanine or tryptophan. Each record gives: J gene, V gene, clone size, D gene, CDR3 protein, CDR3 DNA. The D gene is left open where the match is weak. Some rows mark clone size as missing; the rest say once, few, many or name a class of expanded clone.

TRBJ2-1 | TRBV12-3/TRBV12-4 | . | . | CATGLEVSRQFF | TGTGCCACCGGCTTGGAGGTCTCGCGGCAGTTCTTC
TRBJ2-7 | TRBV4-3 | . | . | CASSQDSAGLGEQYF | TGCGCCAGCAGCCAAGATTCGGCAGGGTTGGGCGAGCAGTACTTC
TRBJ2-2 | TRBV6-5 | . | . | CASSYSAGRGGELFF | TGTGCCAGCAGTTACTCAGCAGGCCGGGGCGGGGAGCTGTTTTTT
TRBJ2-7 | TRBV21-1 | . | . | CASSNPLIREQYF | TGTGCCAGCAGCAACCCCCTGATAAGAGAGCAGTACTTC
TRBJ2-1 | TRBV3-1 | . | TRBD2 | CASSQGGRGGNEQFF | TGTGCCAGCAGCCAAGGAGGGCGGGGGGGGAATGAGCAGTTCTTC
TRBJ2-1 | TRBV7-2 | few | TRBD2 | CASSLADGLAGGQFF | TGTGCCAGCAGCTTAGCGGATGGACTAGCGGGAGGGCAGTTCTTC
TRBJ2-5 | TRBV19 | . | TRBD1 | CASSPPSTGGLKETQYF | TGTGCCAGTAGTCCCCCCTCGACAGGGGGTTTGAAAGAGACCCAGTACTTC
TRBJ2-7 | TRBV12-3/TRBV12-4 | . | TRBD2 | CASTLAGGTENEQYF | TGTGCCAGCACCTTAGCGGGAGGGACCGAGAATGAGCAGTACTTC
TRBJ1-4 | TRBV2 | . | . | CASSPLRSEKLFF | TGTGCCAGCAGTCCCCTAAGGAGTGAAAAACTGTTTTTT
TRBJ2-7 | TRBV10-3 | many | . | CAISEFGESSYEQYF | TGTGCCATCAGTGAGTTTGGGGAGAGCTCCTACGAGCAGTACTTC
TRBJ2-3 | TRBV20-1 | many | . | CSATLVQYTDTQYF | TGCAGTGCTACCCTTGTACAATACACAGATACGCAGTATTTT
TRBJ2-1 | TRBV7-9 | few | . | CASSLAWVQGTNEQFF | TGTGCCAGCAGCTTAGCTTGGGTACAGGGAACCAATGAGCAGTTCTTC
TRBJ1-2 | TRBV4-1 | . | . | CASSPDGGSYGYTF | TGCGCCAGCAGCCCTGACGGGGGGAGCTATGGCTACACCTTC
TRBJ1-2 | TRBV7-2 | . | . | CASTYDRIYGYTF | TGTGCCAGCACCTATGACAGGATTTATGGCTACACCTTC
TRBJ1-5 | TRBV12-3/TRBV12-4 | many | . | CASGRAGNQPQHF | TGTGCCAGCGGCAGGGCCGGCAATCAGCCCCAGCATTTT
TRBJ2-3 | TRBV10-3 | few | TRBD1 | CAISDGDRVSDTQYF | TGTGCCATCAGTGATGGAGACAGGGTTTCAGATACGCAGTATTTT
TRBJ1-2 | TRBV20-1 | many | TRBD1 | CSAGTGGQNYGYTF | TGCAGTGCGGGAACAGGGGGCCAGAACTATGGCTACACCTTC
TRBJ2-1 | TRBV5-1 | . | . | CASSLRLLVREQFF | TGCGCCAGCAGCTTGAGGCTCCTGGTCCGGGAGCAGTTCTTC
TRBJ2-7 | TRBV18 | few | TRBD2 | CASSPSGRGSYEQYF | TGTGCCAGCTCACCAAGCGGGAGGGGGTCGTACGAGCAGTACTTC
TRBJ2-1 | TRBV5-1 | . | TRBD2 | CASSLSGESFSEQFF | TGCGCCAGCAGCTTGAGCGGGGAGTCTTTTTCGGAGCAGTTCTTC
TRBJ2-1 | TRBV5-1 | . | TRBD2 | CASSLGLGLADRDEQFF | TGCGCCAGCAGCTTGGGACTGGGACTAGCGGATCGGGATGAGCAGTTCTTC
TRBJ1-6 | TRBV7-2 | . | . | CASNPAGSVNSPLHF | TGTGCCAGCAACCCTGCGGGGAGCGTCAATTCACCCCTCCACTTT
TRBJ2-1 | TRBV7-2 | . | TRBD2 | CASSSRAGLAGLHNEQFF | TGTGCCAGCAGCTCCCGGGCTGGACTAGCGGGCCTTCACAATGAGCAGTTCTTC
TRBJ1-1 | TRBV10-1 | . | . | CASSVDPGRNTEAFF | TGCGCCAGCAGTGTTGACCCGGGACGGAACACTGAAGCTTTCTTT
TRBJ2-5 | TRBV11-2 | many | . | CASSLAPGVGETQYF | TGTGCCAGCAGCTTAGCCCCGGGGGTTGGAGAGACCCAGTACTTC
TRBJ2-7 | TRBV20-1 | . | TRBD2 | CSARTSGSGEQYF | TGCAGTGCTCGGACTAGCGGGAGCGGCGAGCAGTACTTC
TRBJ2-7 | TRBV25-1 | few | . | CASSRTTGPTYEQYF | TGTGCCAGCAGCCGCACCACGGGACCGACCTACGAGCAGTACTTC
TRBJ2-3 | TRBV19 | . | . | CASSITGITDTQYF | TGTGCCAGTAGTATAACAGGGATTACAGATACGCAGTATTTT
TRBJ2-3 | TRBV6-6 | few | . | CASGGGAADTQYF | TGTGCCAGCGGTGGGGGAGCAGCAGATACGCAGTATTTT
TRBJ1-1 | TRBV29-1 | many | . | CSAPGTFMNTEAFF | TGCAGCGCGCCAGGGACCTTCATGAACACTGAAGCTTTCTTT
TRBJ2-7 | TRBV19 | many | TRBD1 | CASSRGGTGTYEQYF | TGTGCCAGTAGTAGAGGGGGGACAGGGACCTACGAGCAGTACTTC
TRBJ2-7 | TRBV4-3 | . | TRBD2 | CASSQGTGGRGGVSYEQYF | TGCGCCAGCAGCCAAGGCACTGGCGGGAGAGGTGGTGTATCCTACGAGCAGTACTTC
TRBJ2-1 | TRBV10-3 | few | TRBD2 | CAISDYGTSGGENEQFF | TGTGCCATCAGTGACTACGGGACTAGCGGGGGGGAAAATGAGCAGTTCTTC
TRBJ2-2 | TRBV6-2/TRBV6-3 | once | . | CASSYPGPVTGELFF | TGTGCCAGCAGTTACCCCGGACCAGTCACCGGGGAGCTGTTTTTT
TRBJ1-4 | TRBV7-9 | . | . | CASSLGDRINEKLFF | TGTGCCAGCAGCTTGGGTGACCGGATTAATGAAAAACTGTTTTTT
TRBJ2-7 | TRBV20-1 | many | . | CSAIAVTSGEQYF | TGCAGTGCAATAGCGGTTACCAGCGGCGAGCAGTACTTC
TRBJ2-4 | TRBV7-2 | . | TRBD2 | CASSPLTSGPLLAKNIQYF | TGTGCCAGCAGCCCTCTGACTAGCGGGCCGCTTTTAGCCAAAAACATTCAGTACTTC
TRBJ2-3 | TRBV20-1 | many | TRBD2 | CSVPRAASGSGDTQYF | TGCAGTGTTCCTAGGGCGGCTAGCGGGAGTGGAGATACGCAGTATTTT
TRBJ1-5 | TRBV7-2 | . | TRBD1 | CASSGGPGQGARQPQHF | TGTGCCAGCAGCGGAGGACCGGGACAGGGGGCAAGACAGCCCCAGCATTTT
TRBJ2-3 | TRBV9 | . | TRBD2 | CASSGASGITDTQYF | TGTGCCAGCAGCGGGGCTAGCGGGATCACAGATACGCAGTATTTT
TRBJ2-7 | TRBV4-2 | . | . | CASSQEMSEYEQYF | TGTGCCAGCAGCCAAGAAATGTCGGAGTACGAGCAGTACTTC
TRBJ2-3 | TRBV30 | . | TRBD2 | CAWSVPGGWGDTQYF | TGTGCCTGGAGTGTACCGGGGGGATGGGGAGATACGCAGTATTTT
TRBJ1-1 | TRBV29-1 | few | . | CSVDTNTEAFF | TGCAGCGTTGACACGAACACTGAAGCTTTCTTT
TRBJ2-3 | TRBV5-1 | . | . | CASSLAGVLSTDTQYF | TGCGCCAGCAGCTTGGCGGGAGTTTTGAGCACAGATACGCAGTATTTT
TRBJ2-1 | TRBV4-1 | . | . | CASSQEAIQRETQFF | TGCGCCAGCAGCCAAGAGGCGATTCAACGGGAGACCCAGTTCTTC
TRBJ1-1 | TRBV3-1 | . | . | CASSHLSGSNTEAFF | TGTGCCAGCAGCCACCTATCGGGATCTAACACTGAAGCTTTCTTT
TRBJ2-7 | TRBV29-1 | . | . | CSAVRGSYEQYF | TGCAGCGCTGTACGAGGGAGCTACGAGCAGTACTTC
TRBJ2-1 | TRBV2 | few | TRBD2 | CALQTSGDNEQFF | TGTGCGTTGCAGACTAGCGGGGACAATGAGCAGTTCTTC
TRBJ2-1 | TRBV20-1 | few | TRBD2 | CSVAPGTSVNNEQFF | TGCAGTGTAGCCCCCGGGACTAGCGTCAACAATGAGCAGTTCTTC
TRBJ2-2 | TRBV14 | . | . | CASSLPSANTGELFF | TGTGCCAGCAGCCTACCCTCTGCGAACACCGGGGAGCTGTTTTTT
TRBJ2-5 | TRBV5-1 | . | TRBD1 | CASSWTGGWEQYF | TGCGCCAGCAGCTGGACAGGGGGTTGGGAGCAGTACTTC
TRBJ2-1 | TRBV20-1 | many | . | CSARSLGLARADNEQFF | TGCAGTGCTAGATCCTTAGGGCTAGCGCGTGCCGATAATGAGCAGTTCTTC
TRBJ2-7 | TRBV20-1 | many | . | CSASRATPSYEQYF | TGCAGTGCTTCTAGGGCTACTCCCTCCTACGAGCAGTACTTC
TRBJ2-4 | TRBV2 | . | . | CASSEINLAKNVQYF | TGTGCCAGCAGTGAGATCAACCTAGCCAAAAACGTTCAGTACTTC
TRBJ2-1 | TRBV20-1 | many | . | CSARPVKKNLYNEQFF | TGCAGTGCTAGACCAGTTAAAAAAAACCTATACAATGAGCAGTTCTTC
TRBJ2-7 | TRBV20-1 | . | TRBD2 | CSARDWLAGGESEQYF | TGCAGTGCTAGAGATTGGCTAGCGGGGGGGGAAAGTGAGCAGTACTTC